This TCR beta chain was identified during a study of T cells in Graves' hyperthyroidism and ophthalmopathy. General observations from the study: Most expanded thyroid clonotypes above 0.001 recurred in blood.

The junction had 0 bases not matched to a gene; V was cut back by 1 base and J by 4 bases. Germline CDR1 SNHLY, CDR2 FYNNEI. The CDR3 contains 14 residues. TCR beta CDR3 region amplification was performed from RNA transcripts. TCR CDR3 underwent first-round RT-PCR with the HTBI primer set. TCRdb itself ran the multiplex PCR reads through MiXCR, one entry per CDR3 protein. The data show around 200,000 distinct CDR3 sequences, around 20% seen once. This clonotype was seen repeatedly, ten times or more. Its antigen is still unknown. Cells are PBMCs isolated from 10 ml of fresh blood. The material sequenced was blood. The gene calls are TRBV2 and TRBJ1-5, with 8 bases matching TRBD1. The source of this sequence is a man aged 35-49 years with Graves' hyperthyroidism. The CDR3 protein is CASSEGTGNQPQHF. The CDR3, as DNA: TGTGCCAGCAGTGAAGGGACAGGGAATCAGCCCCAGCATTTT.